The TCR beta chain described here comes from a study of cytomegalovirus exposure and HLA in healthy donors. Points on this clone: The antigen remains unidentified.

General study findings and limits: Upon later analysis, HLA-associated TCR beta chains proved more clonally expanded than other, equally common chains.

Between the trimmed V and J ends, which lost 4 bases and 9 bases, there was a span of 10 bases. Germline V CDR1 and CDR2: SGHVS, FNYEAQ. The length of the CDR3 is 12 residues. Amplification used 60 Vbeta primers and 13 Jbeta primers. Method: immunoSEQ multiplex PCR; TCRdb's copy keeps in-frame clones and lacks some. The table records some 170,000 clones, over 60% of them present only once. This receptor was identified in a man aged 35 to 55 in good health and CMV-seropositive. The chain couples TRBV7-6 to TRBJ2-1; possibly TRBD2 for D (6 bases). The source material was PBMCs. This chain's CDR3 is CASSSLSGEQFF. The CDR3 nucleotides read TGTGCCAGCAGCTCCCTTAGCGGTGAGCAGTTCTTC.